One sample yielded the 12 T cell receptor beta chains listed below, sequenced in a study of cytomegalovirus exposure and HLA in healthy donors. PCR amplification relied on 60 Vbeta primers (plus 13 Jbeta primers). Only in-frame clones appear in the TCRdb table, and some are missing; sequencing was by immunoSEQ multiplex PCR. The sample has about 140,000 clones; 65% to 70% are singletons. The sample consisted of PBMCs. All receptors come from a man in his thirties or forties in good health and CMV-seropositive.

The chain recombines TRBV5-1 with TRBJ2-5; 14 bases are a match to TRBD2. Germline V gives CDR1 SGHRS, CDR2 YFSETQ. This CDR3 spans 16 amino acids. V trimming: 4 bases; J trimming: 4 bases; junction bases outside the gene matches: 6. CDR3 coding DNA: TGCGCCAGCAGCACTGGGACTAGCGGGAGTCGAGAGACCCAGTACTTC. Encoded protein: CASSTGTSGSRETQYF.

The rearrangement joins TRBV10-3 to TRBJ2-7, with a weak D call TRBD2 (6 bases). The CDR3 runs 15 residues. CDR1 is ENHRY, CDR2 SYGVKD, per germline. V gave up 9 bases and J gave up 0 bases, with 18 bases separating them. This CDR3 reads CAMGSFGGNSYEQYF. The CDR3 nucleotides are TGTGCCATGGGTTCTTTTGGCGGGAACTCCTACGAGCAGTACTTC.

This clone occurred a few times. The chain has TRBV7-6 and TRBJ1-4; D gene uncertain. The CDR3 has 12 amino acids. CDR1 and CDR2 (germline): SGHVS, FNYEAQ. The V and J ends lost 5 bases and 8 bases respectively, with 9 bases between them. The CDR3 region is CASSAIREKLFF. In nucleotides, the CDR3 is TGTGCCAGCAGCGCGATCCGCGAAAAACTGTTTTTT. Combining the CDR3 with reference TRBV7-6 and TRBJ1-4 gives the whole variable domain GAGVSQSPRYKVTKRGQDVALRCDPISGHVSLYWYRQALGQGPEFLTYFNYEAQQDKSGLPNDRFSAERPEGSISTLTIQRTEQRDSAMYRCASSAIREKLFFGSGTQLSVL.

The chain links TRBV10-3 to TRBJ2-3; D is ambiguous. V lost 2 bases to trimming and J lost 0 bases, with 24 bases between them. The CDR3 runs to 20 residues. Germline CDR1 reads ENHRY; CDR2 reads SYGVKD. DNA for the CDR3: TGTGCCATCAGTGAGCCCGATCTGACCAAACAGTTATCTAGCACAGATACGCAGTATTTT. It is translated as CAISEPDLTKQLSSTDTQYF.

The V and J genes are TRBV19 and TRBJ2-7; D is perhaps TRBD2 (5 bases). The V and J ends lost 5 bases and 0 bases respectively, with 11 bases between them. CDR1 is LNHDA and CDR2 is SQIVND in the germline V gene (reference sequence). This CDR3 has 14 amino acids. This chain's CDR3 is CASSPRGNSYEQYF. The CDR3 DNA sequence: TGTGCCAGTAGTCCCCGGGGTAACTCCTACGAGCAGTACTTC.

The count of this clone is one. The chain links TRBV4-2 to TRBJ2-5, with D possibly TRBD2 on 7 matching bases. The germline V gene encodes CDR1 LGHNA and CDR2 YNFKEQ. Trimming stripped 0 bases from V and 8 bases from J, with 13 bases between. The CDR3 runs to 14 residues. CDR3 loop: CASSQDKGGQTQYF. The CDR3 nucleotides read TGTGCCAGCAGCCAAGATAAGGGGGGGCAAACCCAGTACTTC.

The chain employs TRBV4-1 and TRBJ2-7, with D perhaps TRBD1 (6 bases). The CDR3 is made up of 15 amino acids. Per germline, CDR1 MGHRA and CDR2 YSYEKL. V dropped 2 bases and J dropped 7 bases, with 18 bases sitting between them. CDR3 sequence (DNA): TGCGCCAGCAGCCAAATTCTGGACAGCGTTTGGGAGCAGTACTTC. The encoded protein is CASSQILDSVWEQYF.

The V call is TRBV9, the J call TRBJ2-6; 10 bases match TRBD1. CDR1 SGDLS and CDR2 YYNGEE come from the germline V gene. J was trimmed by 11 bases and V by 4 bases; bases with no gene match: 9. This CDR3 has 15 residues. DNA of the CDR3: TGTGCCAGCAGCTTCCAGACAGGGGGCTCCTACGTCCTGACTTTC. Translation gives CASSFQTGGSYVLTF.

This clone has more than one count but fewer than ten. The rearrangement uses TRBV9 and TRBJ2-7; TRBD1 matches 7 bases. Germline CDR1 and CDR2: SGDLS and YYNGEE. The V gene end was trimmed by 3 bases and the J gene end by 1 base; junction bases not matched to a gene: 10. The CDR3 has 16 amino acids. The CDR3 protein is CASSANPRQGSYEQYF. DNA for the CDR3: TGTGCCAGCAGCGCAAACCCCCGACAGGGATCCTACGAGCAGTACTTC.

The chain couples TRBV6-5 to TRBJ2-5; 7 positions match TRBD1. The CDR3 is made up of 16 amino acids. Trimming cost V 2 bases and J 1 base; bases outside gene matches: 7. Germline lookup yields CDR1 MNHEY and CDR2 SVGAGI. CDR3 in amino acids: CASSYRGRTSQETQYF. CDR3 coding DNA: TGTGCCAGCAGTTACAGGGGGCGTACCTCCCAAGAGACCCAGTACTTC.

On this clone: One junction end does not reproduce the germline sequence, and a read error may be involved. This chain connects TRBV7-3 to TRBJ2-5, with 12 positions matching TRBD2. Germline V gene data show CDR1 as SGHTA and CDR2 as FQGTGA. The CDR3 consists of 16 residues. DNA of the CDR3: TGTTCCAGCAGCCGCGGACTAGCGGGGCTCCAAGAGACCCAGTACTTC. Its translation: CSSSRGLAGLQETQYF.

The CDR3, as DNA: TGTGCCAGCAGTGAGCCGCGAGTCGGGACAGGAGCTTTCTTT. It yields the protein CASSEPRVGTGAFF. The chain recombines TRBV6-1 with TRBJ1-1; 8 nucleotides align to TRBD1. CDR1 and CDR2 from the germline V gene are MNHNS and SASEGT. V trimming: 3 bases; J trimming: 10 bases; junction bases outside the gene matches: 10. CDR3 size: 14 residues.